These 25 T cell receptor beta chains came from one sample sequenced in a study of tumor-infiltrating lymphocytes in primary liver carcinoma. Scientists recovered RNA and DNA together from approximately 20-30 mg of unsorted bulk tissue. With around 500 ng total RNA as template and a constant-region primer, TCR beta cDNA was made. Sequencing libraries for TCR beta derived from three nested multiplex PCR rounds that used slightly modified ARM-PCR. TRBV1-TRBV30 forward primers paired with a C-beta reverse primer drove the first two PCR rounds, about 9 cycles each. Each CDR3 protein is one row after TCRdb ran MiXCR on the multiplex PCR reads. This repertoire shows tens of thousands of distinct CDR3 sequences, around 64% found once; its top ten account for roughly two fifths. The specimen sequenced was liver tumor tissue from sampling region 4. Described subset: tumor region T4, right-lateral pole. The source of these receptors is a middle-aged man with primary liver carcinoma and hepatitis B virus infection.

Of note for this clonotype: This may be a read error: a much more frequent sequence differs by one nucleotide. This chain connects TRBV5-5 to TRBJ2-7; tentatively, D is TRBD2 (5 bases). Trimming pared 4 bases from V and 6 bases from J, leaving 14 bases between. Germline values: CDR1 SGHKS, CDR2 YYEKEE (reference sequence). The CDR3 spans 13 residues. As DNA, the CDR3 is TGTGCCAGCAGCCTTCTGCTCCGGGGCGAGCAGTACTTC. Protein: CASSLLLRGEQYF. Full variable domain (outside the CDR3, taken from reference TRBV5-5 and TRBJ2-7): DAGVTQSPTHLIKTRGQQVTLRCSPISGHKSVSWYQQVLGQGPQFIFQYYEKEERGRGNFPDRFSARQFPNYSSELNVNALLLGDSALYLCASSLLLRGEQYFGPGTRLTVT.

This clonotype appeared many times. At one end the junction does not follow the germline gene, possibly because of a read error. The gene calls are TRBV28 and TRBJ2-5; 7 bases fit TRBD1. Germline V gene data show CDR1 as MDHEN and CDR2 as SYDVKM. The CDR3 is made up of 18 amino acids. The CDR3 spells CASSPGPGRDSLGETHYF. The CDR3 DNA is TGTGCCAGCAGTCCCGGACCGGGAAGGGACAGCCTGGGGGAGACCCACTACTTC.

This clonotype was found once. A read error may account for a junction end that differs from germline. V gene TRBV6-5 combines with J gene TRBJ2-7; D is tentatively TRBD1 or TRBD2 (5 bases each). The germline V gene has CDR1 MNHEY and CDR2 SVGAGI. The CDR3 loop spans 11 amino acids. In DNA form, the CDR3 reads TGCGCCAGCCAACAGTGGGGGGAGCAGTACTTC. Its protein is CASQQWGEQYF.

This sequence joins TRBV12-3 or TRBV12-4 and TRBJ2-7; no clear D. V dropped 1 base and J dropped 4 bases, with 11 bases sitting between them. This CDR3 spans 14 amino acids. CDR3 nucleotides: TGTGCCAGCAGTTTAGGGCTAGTCGGTTACGAGCAGTACTTC. This sequence encodes CASSLGLVGYEQYF.

The chain is built from TRBV6-6 and TRBJ1-1, with 8 positions matching TRBD1. The CDR3 is 13 residues long. With V trimmed by 6 bases and J by 10 bases, 10 bases remained unmatched. CDR1 and CDR2 (germline): MNHNY, SVGAGI (reference sequence). CDR3 DNA sequence: TGTGCCAGCAGCACAGGGGGGACCATTGGAGCTTTCTTT. Protein: CASSTGGTIGAFF.

A note on this clonotype: The junction departs from germline at one end; a sequencing error may be responsible. The V gene is TRBV19, the J gene TRBJ2-2, with 8 bases that match TRBD2. Germline CDR1 reads LNHDA; CDR2 reads SQIVND (reference sequence). This CDR3 contains 14 residues. The CDR3 bases are TGTGCCACCTATAGCGGGGCCAACAGCGGGGAGCTGTTTTTT. Its translation: CATYSGANSGELFF.

About this clonotype itself: This may come from a read error, since a much larger clone is one base off. The chain uses TRBV4-3 and TRBJ2-1, with D hard to call. CDR1 and CDR2 from the germline V gene are LGHNA and YSLEER. There are 12 residues in the CDR3. CDR3 amino acids: CASSGPYNEQPF. The CDR3 coding sequence is TGCGCCAGCAGTGGCCCCTACAATGAGCAGCCCTTC.

On this clonotype itself: Since the CDR3 does not end with the conserved phenylalanine or tryptophan, this likely comes from a read error. The chain uses TRBV6-6 and TRBJ2-7; weak D call: TRBD2 (5 bases). The CDR3 runs to 15 residues. CDR1 and CDR2 (germline): MNHNY, SVGAGI (reference sequence). The CDR3 sequence is CASSSSREVSYEQYL. CDR3 nucleotide sequence: TGTGCAAGCAGTTCTAGCCGTGAGGTCTCCTACGAGCAGTACTTG.

This clonotype has only one observation. Given a much more abundant clone one base away, this may be a read error. The chain's CDR3 is CASNPGGSNTDTQYF. Written as DNA, the CDR3 is TGTGCCAGCAACCCCGGAGGGTCTAACACAGATACGCAGTATTTT. The chain links TRBV25-1 to TRBJ2-3; perhaps TRBD2 as D (6 bases). The CDR3 length is 15 residues. Germline V gene sequence: CDR1 MGHDK, CDR2 SYGVNS. Trimming pared 7 bases from V and 2 bases from J, leaving 16 bases between.

Details on this clonotype: It is likely a read error, because the conserved phenylalanine at the end of the CDR3 is missing. No DNA is shown, since the ends of the CDR3 on it are uncertain; the CDR3 is the one TCRdb lists. V usage is TRBV6-1 and J usage is TRBJ1-2. The CDR3 is 13 residues long, counting both termini. The V gene's germline CDR1 is MNHNS and CDR2 SASEGT. The CDR3 here is CASSEVPNYGCTS.

A note on this clonotype: This CDR3 is missing its conserved last phenylalanine or tryptophan, likely due to a read error. V gene TRBV29-1 combines with J gene TRBJ2-7; D remains unclear. The CDR3 runs 16 residues. Germline lookup yields CDR1 SQVTM and CDR2 ANQGSEA. The DNA of the CDR3 is TGCAGCGCCATGACATCTGGGATCGGCACTCCCTACGGGCAGTACTAC. It translates to CSAMTSGIGTPYGQYY.

On this clonotype itself: This may come from a read error, since a much larger clone is one base off. V is TRBV28 and J is TRBJ2-7, with 7 bases identical to TRBD2. Germline assignment: CDR1 MDHEN and CDR2 SYDVKM. This CDR3 has 14 amino acids. The V gene end was trimmed by 3 bases and the J gene end by 5 bases; junction bases not matched to a gene: 7. Here the CDR3 reads CASSFKTSPHEQYF. In DNA, the CDR3 is TGTGCCAGCAGTTTCAAGACTAGCCCCCACGAGCAGTACTTC. Supplemented by reference TRBV28 and TRBJ2-7, the full variable domain reads DVKVTQSSRYLVKRTGEKVFLECVQDMDHENMFWYRQDPGLGLRLIYFSYDVKMKEKGDIPEGYSVSREKKERFSLILESASTNQTSMYLCASSFKTSPHEQYFGPGTRLTVT.

Worth noting for this clonotype: A much larger clone differs by one base, so this may be a read error. The chain has TRBV11-2 and TRBJ2-2; D is perhaps TRBD1 or TRBD2 (5 bases each). Per the germline V gene, CDR1 is SGHAT and CDR2 is FQNNGV. The CDR3 contains 12 residues. CDR3 DNA sequence: TGTGCCAGCAACTTCTGGGACGGGGAGTTGTTTTTT. It encodes CASNFWDGELFF. The full variable domain, in which reference TRBV11-2 and TRBJ2-2 provide the parts outside the CDR3, is EAGVAQSPRYKIIEKRQSVAFWCNPISGHATLYWYQQILGQGPKLLIQFQNNGVVDDSQLPKDRFSAERLKGVDSTLKIQPAKLEDSAVYLCASNFWDGELFFGEGSRLTVL.

In the case of this clonotype: Because it lacks the conserved phenylalanine or tryptophan at the end, this CDR3 is likely a read error. The DNA is omitted, as the CDR3 cannot be located on it reliably, and the CDR3 follows TCRdb's listing. The chain carries TRBV10-3 and TRBJ2-7; TRBD1 reflects the table's D call only, with no check against the DNA. Germline V lookup: CDR1 ENHRY, CDR2 SYGVKD. Including both end residues, the CDR3 is 12 amino acids long. The CDR3 here is CDISEAGQERYS.

Comment on this clonotype: The conserved phenylalanine or tryptophan is not found at the CDR3 terminus, so this likely reflects a read error. V and J are TRBV2 and TRBJ1-1, with D unresolved. Trimming took off 3 bases at V and 4 bases at J, with 9 bases between the two ends. Looked up from germline, CDR1 is SNHLY and CDR2 is FYNNEI. The CDR3 contains 13 residues. The CDR3 region has the DNA TGTGCCAGCAGTGAGAATGGGGTCACTGAAGCTTTCTCT. Translating it yields CASSENGVTEAFS.

As for this clonotype: A junction end diverges from the germline sequence, so it may reflect a read error. The genes are TRBV11-3 and TRBJ2-2, with D uncertain. The CDR3 length is 15 residues. CDR1 SGHNT and CDR2 YENEEA come from the germline V gene. The CDR3 reads CVSSLENTNTEELFF. CDR3 nucleotide sequence: TGTGTCAGCAGCTTAGAAAACACGAACACCGAGGAGCTGTTTTTT.

In regard to this clonotype: Possible read error: a much larger clone is one base away. V is TRBV28 and J is TRBJ2-2; a possible D gene is TRBD2 (5 bases). From germline, CDR1 is MDHEN and CDR2 SYDVKM. Trimming took off 7 bases at V and 4 bases at J, with 13 bases between the two ends. This CDR3 has 14 residues. CDR3 sequence (DNA): TGTGCCAGCACAAGAGGGCAGAGCACCGGGGAGCTGTTTTTT. It translates to CASTRGQSTGELFF.

About this clonotype: At one boundary the junction diverges from the germline segment, which might be a read error. The chain recombines TRBV6-1 with TRBJ2-1, with TRBD1 identical over 9 bases. CDR1 MNHNS and CDR2 SASEGT come from the germline V gene. This CDR3 has 14 amino acids. CDR3 amino acids: CAMRDRASYNEQFF. The CDR3 DNA sequence: TGTGCCATGAGGGACAGGGCGTCCTATAATGAGCAGTTCTTC.

By sample share, this clonotype is medium-sized (0.01 to 0.1%). The V gene is TRBV11-3, the J gene TRBJ2-1; D is possibly TRBD1 or TRBD2 (5 bases each). Germline-derived CDR1 and CDR2 are SGHNT and YENEEA. V was clipped by 5 bases and J by 9 bases, with 20 bases between them. This CDR3 spans 15 amino acids. The chain's CDR3 is CASSPGTEGSGEQFF. The DNA of the CDR3 is TGTGCCAGCAGCCCCGGGACCGAGGGCAGCGGTGAGCAGTTCTTC.

This clonotype appeared many times. The rearrangement joins TRBV6-5 to TRBJ2-5; 7 bases align to TRBD2. This CDR3 spans 14 amino acids. The junction had 5 bases not matched to a gene; V was cut back by 2 bases and J by 5 bases. Germline assignment: CDR1 MNHEY and CDR2 SVGAGI. The CDR3 sequence: CASSYGAGPETQYF. CDR3 in DNA: TGTGCCAGCAGTTACGGAGCGGGACCTGAGACCCAGTACTTC.

This clonotype was counted once. A read error is likely, as this CDR3 ends without the conserved phenylalanine or tryptophan. The chain recombines TRBV11-2 with TRBJ1-1; no reliable D call. V was shortened by 2 bases and J by 0 bases, with 10 bases between the two germline ends. This CDR3 is 15 amino acids long. Germline CDR1 is SGHAT and CDR2 is FQNNGV. The CDR3 loop reads CASSLTPGMNTEAFC. The CDR3 nucleotides read TGTGCCAGCAGCTTAACACCGGGCATGAACACTGAAGCTTTCTGT.

To note about this clonotype: A read error may produce the germline difference seen at one junction end. Here the CDR3 DNA reads TGTGCCAGCAGCTTTGCTATTACTCGGTACCAAGAGGCCCAGTACTTC. This sequence encodes CASSFAITRYQEAQYF. The chain combines TRBV7-9 with TRBJ2-5; D not resolved. In germline, CDR1 is SEHNR, CDR2 FQNEAQ (reference sequence). The CDR3 totals 16 residues.

This clonotype was seen a few times. This may be a read error, as it is one base from a much larger clone. The chain employs TRBV4-2 and TRBJ2-2; no definite D call. Germline V gives CDR1 LGHNA, CDR2 YNFKEQ. CDR3 length equals 14 residues. The CDR3 nucleotides read TGTGTCAGCAGCCAAGATCAGGTGGGAGGGGAGCTGTTTTTT. Residues: CVSSQDQVGGELFF.

Details on this clonotype: One end of the junction fails to match germline, which may point to a read error. The chain has TRBV12-3 or TRBV12-4 and TRBJ1-1; the D gene is possibly TRBD1 (5 bases). CDR3 length: 14 residues. CDR3 sequence: CASSPNMGHTDAFF. CDR3 in DNA: TGTGCCAGCAGTCCGAACATGGGGCACACTGACGCTTTCTTT.

This clonotype has more than one count but fewer than ten. Given a much more abundant clone one base away, this may be a read error. The chain is built from TRBV28 and TRBJ2-2; D is perhaps TRBD2 (7 bases). Germline V lookup: CDR1 MDHEN, CDR2 SYDVKM. CDR3 length: 15 amino acids. The CDR3 region has the DNA TGTACCAGCCTGCCCGCCGGGGGGCGCCCCGGGGAGCTGTTTTTT. Protein: CTSLPAGGRPGELFF.